These 17 T cell receptor beta chains originate from one sample sequenced in a study of identifying expanded T cells in peripheral blood. The protocol was immunoSEQ multiplex PCR, while the TCRdb copy is restricted to in-frame clones and leaves out a portion. Among tens of thousands of clones listed, approximately 80% were seen once. Material for sequencing was blood. The receptors stem from a person between 18 and 75 years old in good health.

The chain recombines TRBV5-1 with TRBJ2-7, with a possible D match to TRBD2 (5 bases). The CDR3 covers 15 residues. Germline V gene lookup returns CDR1 SGHRS and CDR2 YFSETQ. The CDR3 spells CASSLESGFSSEQYV. Written as DNA, the CDR3 is TGCGCCAGCAGCTTGGAATCGGGGTTCTCCTCCGAGCAGTACGTC.

This clone was seen only once. The chain links TRBV5-1 to TRBJ2-3; possibly TRBD2 for D (6 bases). The CDR3 loop spans 17 amino acids. V was pared by 2 bases and J by 0 bases, with 16 bases between. From germline, CDR1 is SGHRS and CDR2 YFSETQ. The CDR3 bases are TGCGCCAGCAGCTTAACGTCGGTCGCGGGGAGCACAGATACGCAGTATTTT. It encodes CASSLTSVAGSTDTQYF.

This rearrangement joins TRBV18 to TRBJ1-5, with 9 bases aligning to TRBD1. V lost 3 bases and J lost 9; bases outside the gene matches: 6. The germline V gene has CDR1 KGHSH and CDR2 LQKENI. The CDR3 has 14 residues. CDR3 amino acids: CASSPRTGDSPQHF. In nucleotides, the CDR3 is TGTGCCAGCTCACCCCGGACAGGGGATTCGCCCCAGCATTTT.

The chain couples TRBV11-3 to TRBJ1-1; TRBD1 matches at 7 bases. This CDR3 is 15 amino acids long. The germline gives CDR1 SGHNT, CDR2 YENEEA. V lost 5 bases, J lost 3 bases, and 9 bases stayed unmatched. CDR3 protein: CASSPRGTVDTEAFF. The CDR3 nucleotides read TGTGCCAGCAGCCCCCGGGGGACAGTTGACACTGAAGCTTTCTTT.

The V call is TRBV6-1, the J call TRBJ2-2; D is ambiguous. The CDR3 length is 11 residues. The V gene's germline CDR1 is MNHNS and CDR2 SASEGT. Trimming stripped 5 bases from V and 10 bases from J, with 8 bases between. The CDR3 nucleotides are TGTGCCAGCAGTCTCCTTGAGGAGCTGTTTTTT. Amino acids: CASSLLEELFF.

V usage is TRBV9 and J usage is TRBJ2-1, with 11 nucleotides matching TRBD2. CDR3 size: 18 residues. V shed 0 bases and J 3 bases; nucleotides not matched to a gene: 8. Germline V gene data show CDR1 as SGDLS and CDR2 as YYNGEE. CDR3 sequence (DNA): TGTGCCAGCAGCGTAGGGCTAGCGGGGGGTGGGAGCTACAATGAGCAGTTCTTC. Its translation: CASSVGLAGGGSYNEQFF.

The chain is built from TRBV5-4 and TRBJ2-2, with 16 bases fitting TRBD2. J lost 5 bases, V lost 7 bases, and 11 bases had no gene match. The CDR3 totals 18 residues. Germline CDR1 is SGHNT and CDR2 is YYREEE (reference sequence). The CDR3 is CASFPGLAGGPGTGELFF. The CDR3 nucleotides are TGTGCCAGCTTCCCGGGACTAGCGGGAGGGCCGGGGACCGGGGAGCTGTTTTTT.

The gene calls are TRBV13 and TRBJ2-1, with D possibly being TRBD2 (6 bases). From germline, CDR1 is PRHDT and CDR2 FYEKMQ (reference sequence). V lost 6 bases, J lost 10 bases, and 22 bases lay in between. This CDR3 region has 15 residues. CDR3 loop: CASSESAHMGGEQFF. The CDR3 nucleotides read TGTGCCAGCAGTGAAAGTGCGCATATGGGGGGAGAGCAGTTCTTC.

V is TRBV15 and J is TRBJ2-1; D may be TRBD1 (6 bases). With 0 bases removed from V and 14 bases from J, the gap between germline ends came to 14 bases. This CDR3 is 13 amino acids long. Per the germline V gene, CDR1 is LNHNV and CDR2 is YYDKDF (reference sequence). The CDR3 region is CATSRDLEGVEFF. For the CDR3, the DNA is TGTGCCACCAGCAGAGATCTTGAGGGGGTGGAGTTCTTC.

The rearrangement links TRBV6-5 to TRBJ2-7; no clear D. The CDR3 runs 14 residues. Trimming removed 0 bases from V and 2 bases from J, with 8 bases in between. Per germline, CDR1 MNHEY and CDR2 SVGAGI. The DNA for the CDR3 is TGTGCCAGCAGTTACTCTTCCCAAACCTACGAGCAGTACTTC. Translating it yields CASSYSSQTYEQYF.

Here the CDR3 DNA reads TGTGCCAGCAGCTTAGTTACAGGGACCCACGAGCAGTACTTC. Its protein product is CASSLVTGTHEQYF. J is TRBJ2-7 and V is TRBV7-2; D is possibly TRBD1 (6 bases). The germline V gene has CDR1 SGHTA and CDR2 FQGNSA. V was shortened by 1 base and J by 5 bases, with 12 bases between the two germline ends. This CDR3 contains 14 residues.

V gene TRBV23-1 combines with J gene TRBJ2-4; D might be TRBD2 (6 bases). TRBV23-1 carries the ORF label, with uncertain function. Trimming left V 4 bases short and J 1 base short, with 17 bases between. The length of the CDR3 is 17 residues. In DNA form, the CDR3 reads TGCGCCAGCAGTCCACCTCGGGGGATAGAGGCCAAAAACATTCAGTACTTC. This gives the protein CASSPPRGIEAKNIQYF.

V usage is TRBV2 and J usage is TRBJ2-3; weak D call: TRBD2 (5 bases). The ends were cut back, 1 base at V and 4 bases at J, with 15 bases in the middle. The CDR3 extends over 16 amino acids. The germline V gene has CDR1 SNHLY and CDR2 FYNNEI. The CDR3 reads CASSEELVKSADTQYF. For the CDR3, the DNA is TGTGCCAGCAGTGAAGAACTAGTAAAATCAGCAGATACGCAGTATTTT.

The chain has TRBV5-5 and TRBJ2-2, with 7 bases matching TRBD2. Trimming cost V 0 bases and J 3 bases; bases outside gene matches: 8. Per germline, CDR1 SGHKS and CDR2 YYEKEE (reference sequence). The CDR3 sequence is 17 residues long. The CDR3 here is CASSLGVAGVYTGELFF. Written as DNA, the CDR3 is TGTGCCAGCAGCTTGGGTGTGGCGGGAGTATACACCGGGGAGCTGTTTTTT.

This sequence joins TRBV6-4 and TRBJ2-3; TRBD2 aligns across 8 bases. This CDR3 has 16 amino acids. The germline CDR1 and CDR2 sequences are MRHNA and SNTAGT. V trimming: 11 bases; J trimming: 0 bases; junction bases outside the gene matches: 13. The CDR3 loop reads CAAAQRAGASTDTQYF. CDR3 sequence (DNA): TGTGCCGCCGCCCAAAGAGCGGGAGCCAGCACAGATACGCAGTATTTT.

The chain couples TRBV2 to TRBJ1-5; D not certain. Germline-derived CDR1 and CDR2 are SNHLY and FYNNEI. The CDR3 loop spans 12 amino acids. V was clipped by 7 bases and J by 4 bases, with 8 bases between them. DNA of the CDR3: TGTGCCAGCACGGGAGAAAATCAGCCCCAGCATTTT. Residues: CASTGENQPQHF.

The chain is built from TRBV6-1 and TRBJ1-1; the match to TRBD1 covers 8 bases. There are 14 residues in the CDR3. V lost 9 bases and J lost 3; bases outside the gene matches: 9. The V gene's germline CDR1 is MNHNS and CDR2 SASEGT. The CDR3 loop is CASTTGAADTEAFF. The CDR3, as DNA: TGTGCCAGTACGACAGGGGCGGCGGACACTGAAGCTTTCTTT.